The clone carrying this T cell receptor (beta chain) occurred a few times. Germline loops: CDR1 MRHNA, CDR2 SNTAGT. Trimming cost V 3 bases and J 5 bases; bases outside gene matches: 5. The CDR3 length is 14 residues. The time point was: blood at routine non-recurrence follow-up after resection. The data originate from a study of spatial heterogeneity in lung cancer. TCRdb passed the 5' RACE reads through MiXCR, listing each CDR3 protein once. The sample has under 150,000 distinct CDR3 sequences, 11% seen once. The source is a female donor with early-stage non-small cell lung cancer. The input for sequencing was PBMCs, taken at follow-up. The chain employs TRBV6-4 and TRBJ2-5, with TRBD2 matching 8 bases. Here the CDR3 DNA reads TGTGCCAGCAGTGATCGGACTAGCTGGGAGACCCAGTACTTC. It encodes CASSDRTSWETQYF.